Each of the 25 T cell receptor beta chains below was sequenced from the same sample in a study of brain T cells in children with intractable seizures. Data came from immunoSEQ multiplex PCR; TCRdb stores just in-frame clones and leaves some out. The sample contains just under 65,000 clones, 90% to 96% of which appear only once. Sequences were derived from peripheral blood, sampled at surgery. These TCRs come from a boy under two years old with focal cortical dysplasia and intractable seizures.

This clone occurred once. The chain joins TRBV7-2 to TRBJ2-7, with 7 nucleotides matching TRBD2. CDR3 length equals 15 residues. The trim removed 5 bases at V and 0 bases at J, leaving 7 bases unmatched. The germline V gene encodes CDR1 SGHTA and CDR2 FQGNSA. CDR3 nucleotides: TGTGCCAGCAGCGTAGGGACTACACTCTCCTACGAGCAGTACTTC. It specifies CASSVGTTLSYEQYF.

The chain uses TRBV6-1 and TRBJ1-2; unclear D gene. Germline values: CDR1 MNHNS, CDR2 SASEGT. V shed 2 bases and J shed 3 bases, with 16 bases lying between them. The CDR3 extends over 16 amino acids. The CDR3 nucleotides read TGTGCCAGCAGTGAAAGTGGTGGGAGCACATACTATGGCTACACCTTC. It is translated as CASSESGGSTYYGYTF.

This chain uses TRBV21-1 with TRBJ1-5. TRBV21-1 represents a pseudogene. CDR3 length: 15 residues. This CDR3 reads CASSKGTESNQPQHF. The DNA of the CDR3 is TGTGCCAGCAGCAAAGGGACGGAGAGCAATCAGCCCCAGCATTTT.

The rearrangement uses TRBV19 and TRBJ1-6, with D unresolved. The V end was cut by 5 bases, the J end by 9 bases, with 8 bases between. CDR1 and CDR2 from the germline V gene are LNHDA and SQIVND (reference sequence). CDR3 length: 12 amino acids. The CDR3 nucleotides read TGTGCCAGTAGTTTCCACAGTTCACCCCTCCACTTT. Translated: CASSFHSSPLHF.

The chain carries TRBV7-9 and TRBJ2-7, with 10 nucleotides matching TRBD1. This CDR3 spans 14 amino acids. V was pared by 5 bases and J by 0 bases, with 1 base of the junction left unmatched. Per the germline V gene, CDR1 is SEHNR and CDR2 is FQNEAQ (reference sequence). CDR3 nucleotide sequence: TGTGCCAGCAGCCGGACAGGGGGCTCCTACGAGCAGTACTTC. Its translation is CASSRTGGSYEQYF.

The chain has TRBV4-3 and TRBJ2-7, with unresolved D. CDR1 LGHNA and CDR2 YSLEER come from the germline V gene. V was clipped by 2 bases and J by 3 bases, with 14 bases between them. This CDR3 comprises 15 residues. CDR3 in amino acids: CASSQFAETDYEQYF. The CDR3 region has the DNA TGCGCCAGCAGCCAATTCGCGGAAACGGACTACGAGCAGTACTTC.

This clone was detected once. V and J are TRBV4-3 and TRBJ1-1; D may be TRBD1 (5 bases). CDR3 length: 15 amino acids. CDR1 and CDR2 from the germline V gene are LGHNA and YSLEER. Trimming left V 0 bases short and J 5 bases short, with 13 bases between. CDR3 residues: CASSQEWGSITEAFF. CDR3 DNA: TGCGCCAGCAGCCAAGAGTGGGGCTCCATTACTGAAGCTTTCTTT.

The CDR3 region is CASSLSLPGLAGDEQYF. CDR3 DNA sequence: TGTGCCAGCAGCTTATCCTTGCCGGGACTAGCGGGAGACGAGCAGTACTTC. The chain combines TRBV13 with TRBJ2-7; 14 bases align to TRBD2. This CDR3 region has 17 residues. Germline CDR1 PRHDT, CDR2 FYEKMQ (reference sequence). With V trimmed by 2 bases and J by 5 bases, 8 bases remained unmatched.

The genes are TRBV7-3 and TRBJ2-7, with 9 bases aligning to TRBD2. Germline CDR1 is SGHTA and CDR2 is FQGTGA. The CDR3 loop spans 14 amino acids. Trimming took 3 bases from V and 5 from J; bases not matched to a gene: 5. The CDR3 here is CASSLSSGADEQYF. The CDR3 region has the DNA TGTGCCAGCAGCTTGTCTAGCGGGGCGGACGAGCAGTACTTC.

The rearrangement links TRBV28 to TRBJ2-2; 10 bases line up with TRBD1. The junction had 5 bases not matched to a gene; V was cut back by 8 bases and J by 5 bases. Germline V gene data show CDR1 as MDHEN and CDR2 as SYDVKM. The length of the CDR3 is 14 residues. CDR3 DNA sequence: TGTGCCAGCCGGCGGACAGGGGGGACCGGGGAGCTGTTTTTT. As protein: CASRRTGGTGELFF.

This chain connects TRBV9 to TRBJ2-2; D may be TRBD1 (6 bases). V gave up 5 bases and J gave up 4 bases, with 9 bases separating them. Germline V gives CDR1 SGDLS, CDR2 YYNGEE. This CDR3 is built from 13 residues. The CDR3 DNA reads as TGTGCCAGCAGGCAGGGGAGCACCGGGGAGCTGTTTTTT. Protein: CASRQGSTGELFF.

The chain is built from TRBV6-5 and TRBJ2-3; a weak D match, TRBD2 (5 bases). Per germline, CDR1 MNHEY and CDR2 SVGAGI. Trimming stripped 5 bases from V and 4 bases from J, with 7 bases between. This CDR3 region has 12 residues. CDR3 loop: CASSNSADTQYF. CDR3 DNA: TGTGCCAGCAGTAATAGCGCAGATACGCAGTATTTT.

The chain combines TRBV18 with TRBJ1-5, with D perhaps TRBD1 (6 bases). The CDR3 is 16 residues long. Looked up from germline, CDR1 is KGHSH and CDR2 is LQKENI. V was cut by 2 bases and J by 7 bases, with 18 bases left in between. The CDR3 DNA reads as TGTGCCAGCTCACCAGCGAGGGACACAGGCGGCCAGCCCCAGCATTTT. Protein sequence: CASSPARDTGGQPQHF.

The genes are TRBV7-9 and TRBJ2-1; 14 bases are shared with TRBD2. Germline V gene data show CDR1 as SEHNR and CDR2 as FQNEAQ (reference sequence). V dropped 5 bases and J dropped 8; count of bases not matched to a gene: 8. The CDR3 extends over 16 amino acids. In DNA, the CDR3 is TGTGCCAGCAGCCCGCCCGGGACTAGCGGGAGACATGAGCAGTTCTTC. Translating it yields CASSPPGTSGRHEQFF.

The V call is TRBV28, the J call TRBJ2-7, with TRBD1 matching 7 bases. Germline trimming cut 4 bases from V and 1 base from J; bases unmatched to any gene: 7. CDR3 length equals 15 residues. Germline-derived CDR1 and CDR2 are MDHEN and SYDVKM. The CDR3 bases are TGTGCCAGCAGTTATCACCGGGACAGATCCTACGAGCAGTACTTC. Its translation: CASSYHRDRSYEQYF.

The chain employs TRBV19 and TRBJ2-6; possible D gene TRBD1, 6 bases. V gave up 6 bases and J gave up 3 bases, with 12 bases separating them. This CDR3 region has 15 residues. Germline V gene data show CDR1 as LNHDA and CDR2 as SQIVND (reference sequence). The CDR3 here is CASSLTGSGANVLTF. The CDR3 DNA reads TGTGCCAGTAGCCTCACAGGGAGTGGGGCCAACGTCCTGACTTTC. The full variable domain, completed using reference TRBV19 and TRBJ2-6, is DGGITQSPKYLFRKEGQNVTLSCEQNLNHDAMYWYRQDPGQGLRLIYYSQIVNDFQKGDIAEGYSVSREKKESFPLTVTSAQKNPTAFYLCASSLTGSGANVLTFGAGSRLTVL.

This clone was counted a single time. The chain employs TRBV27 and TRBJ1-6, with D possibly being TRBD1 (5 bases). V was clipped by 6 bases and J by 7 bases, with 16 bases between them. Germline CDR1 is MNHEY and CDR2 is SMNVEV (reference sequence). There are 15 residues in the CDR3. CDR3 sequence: CASRGEPRGNSPLHF. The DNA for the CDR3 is TGTGCCAGCAGGGGGGAGCCCCGTGGGAATTCACCCCTCCACTTT.

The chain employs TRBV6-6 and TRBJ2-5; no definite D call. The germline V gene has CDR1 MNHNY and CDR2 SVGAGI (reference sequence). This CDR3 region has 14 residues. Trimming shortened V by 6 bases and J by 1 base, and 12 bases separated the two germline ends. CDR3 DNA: TGTGCCAGCAGAGAAAACTTCTTCCAAGAGACCCAGTACTTC. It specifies CASRENFFQETQYF.

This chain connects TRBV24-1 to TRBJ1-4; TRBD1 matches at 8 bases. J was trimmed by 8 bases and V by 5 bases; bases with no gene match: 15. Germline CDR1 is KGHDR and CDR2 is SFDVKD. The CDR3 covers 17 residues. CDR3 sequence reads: CATSAPLPGTGREKLFF. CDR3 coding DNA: TGTGCCACCAGTGCTCCCCTCCCCGGGACAGGTCGGGAAAAACTGTTTTTT.

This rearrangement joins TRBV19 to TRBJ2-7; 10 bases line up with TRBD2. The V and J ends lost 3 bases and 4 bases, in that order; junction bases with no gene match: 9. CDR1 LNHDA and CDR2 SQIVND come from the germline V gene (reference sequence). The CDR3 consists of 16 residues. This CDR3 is CASSISHLAGEYEQYF. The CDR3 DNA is TGTGCCAGTAGTATTTCTCATCTAGCGGGGGAGTACGAGCAGTACTTC.

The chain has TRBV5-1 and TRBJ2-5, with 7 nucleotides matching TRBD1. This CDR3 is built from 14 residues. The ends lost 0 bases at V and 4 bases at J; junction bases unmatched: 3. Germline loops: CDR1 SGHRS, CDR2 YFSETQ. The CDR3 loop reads CASSLDTGVETQYF. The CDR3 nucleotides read TGCGCCAGCAGCTTGGATACAGGGGTAGAGACCCAGTACTTC.

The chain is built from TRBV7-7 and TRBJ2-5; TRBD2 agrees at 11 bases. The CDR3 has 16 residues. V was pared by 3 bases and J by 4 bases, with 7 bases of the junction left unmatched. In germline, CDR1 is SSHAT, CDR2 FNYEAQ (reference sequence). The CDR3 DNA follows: TGTGCCAGCAGCTTCCGGGGACTAGCGGAGGGAGAGACCCAGTACTTC. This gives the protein CASSFRGLAEGETQYF.

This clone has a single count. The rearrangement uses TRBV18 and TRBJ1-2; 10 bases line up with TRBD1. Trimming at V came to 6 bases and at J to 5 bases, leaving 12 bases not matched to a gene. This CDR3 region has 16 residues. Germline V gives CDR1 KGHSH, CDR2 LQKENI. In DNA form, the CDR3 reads TGTGCCAGCTCCCCCCTTGGGGGACAGGGGACTTATGGCTACACCTTC. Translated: CASSPLGGQGTYGYTF.

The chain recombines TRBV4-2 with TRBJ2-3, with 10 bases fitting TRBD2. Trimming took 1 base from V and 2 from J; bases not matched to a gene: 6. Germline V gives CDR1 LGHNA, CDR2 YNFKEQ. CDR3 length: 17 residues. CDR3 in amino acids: CASSQVLLAGVTDTQYF. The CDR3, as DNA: TGTGCCAGCAGCCAAGTTCTCCTAGCGGGGGTCACAGATACGCAGTATTTT.

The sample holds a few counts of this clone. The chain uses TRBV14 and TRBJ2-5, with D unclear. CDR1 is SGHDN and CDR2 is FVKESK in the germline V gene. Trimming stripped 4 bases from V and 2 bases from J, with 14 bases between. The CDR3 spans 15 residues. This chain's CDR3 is CASSRPASRQETQYF. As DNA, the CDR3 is TGTGCCAGCAGCCGCCCGGCCAGCCGACAAGAGACCCAGTACTTC.